Listed below are T cell receptor beta chains from one sample, sequenced in a study of OX40 agonist ivuxolimab in advanced cancers. The repertoire was sequenced with immunoSEQ multiplex PCR; TCRdb's copy has only in-frame clones and lacks some. The sample consists of tens of thousands of clones, over 70% of them appearing once. This specimen was CD4+ or CD8+ T cells sorted from blood, taken in a trial of the OX40 agonist ivuxolimab. These TCRs come from an adult with an advanced solid tumor such as melanoma, head and neck, liver or kidney cancer. Both conserved end residues are part of each CDR3. D genes are given only for firm matches. The size entry is marked missing in some rows and otherwise reads once, few, many or a size class.

d_gene: TRBD1; v_gene: TRBV7-9; len: 15; abundance: -; j_gene: TRBJ2-3; CDR3nt: TGTGCCAGCAGCCTCGGACAGGGGGCTACAGATACGCAGTATTTT; CDR3aa: CASSLGQGATDTQYF
d_gene: TRBD1; v_gene: TRBV27; len: 16; abundance: -; j_gene: TRBJ1-6; CDR3nt: TGTGCCAGCAGTTTGCCCCGACAGGGGGCTAATTCACCCCTCCACTTT; CDR3aa: CASSLPRQGANSPLHF
d_gene: TRBD1; v_gene: TRBV6-5; len: 14; abundance: -; j_gene: TRBJ2-7; CDR3nt: TGTGCCAGCAGGCGAGACAGGGGGACGTACGAGCAGTACTTC; CDR3aa: CASRRDRGTYEQYF
d_gene: -; v_gene: TRBV29-1; len: 12; abundance: -; j_gene: TRBJ1-5; CDR3nt: TGCAGCGTTGGGGAGGGGGATCAGCCCCAGCATTTT; CDR3aa: CSVGEGDQPQHF
d_gene: -; v_gene: TRBV2; len: 14; abundance: -; j_gene: TRBJ2-2; CDR3nt: TGTGCCGGGGCGGACGGTACGAACACCGGGGAGCTGTTTTTT; CDR3aa: CAGADGTNTGELFF
d_gene: -; v_gene: TRBV5-5; len: 15; abundance: -; j_gene: TRBJ2-5; CDR3nt: TGTGCCAGCAGCTTGATGCCAGCCACCTTCGAGACCCAGTACTTC; CDR3aa: CASSLMPATFETQYF
d_gene: TRBD1; v_gene: TRBV2; len: 13; abundance: -; j_gene: TRBJ1-2; CDR3nt: TGTGCCAGCAGGATTGACAGGGGCTATGGCTACACCTTC; CDR3aa: CASRIDRGYGYTF
d_gene: TRBD1; v_gene: TRBV12-5; len: 16; abundance: -; j_gene: TRBJ2-6; CDR3nt: TGTGCTAGTACCGGGACAGGCATCTCTGGGGCCAACGTCCTGACTTTC; CDR3aa: CASTGTGISGANVLTF
d_gene: -; v_gene: TRBV6-5; len: 13; abundance: -; j_gene: TRBJ1-4; CDR3nt: TGTGCCAGCAGTTACTCGGGGGTAGAAAAACTGTTTTTT; CDR3aa: CASSYSGVEKLFF
d_gene: -; v_gene: TRBV19; len: 15; abundance: once; j_gene: TRBJ1-5; CDR3nt: TGTGCCAGTAGTCTGGGCGATTATAGCAATCAGCCCCAGCATTTT; CDR3aa: CASSLGDYSNQPQHF
d_gene: -; v_gene: TRBV4-2; len: 14; abundance: -; j_gene: TRBJ2-2; CDR3nt: TGTGCCAGCAGCCAAGTAGGGGGCACCGGGGAGCTGTTTTTT; CDR3aa: CASSQVGGTGELFF
d_gene: -; v_gene: TRBV7-9; len: 15; abundance: -; j_gene: TRBJ1-5; CDR3nt: TGTGCCAGCAGCGCCGAGGAAGCTAGCAATCAGCCCCAGCATTTT; CDR3aa: CASSAEEASNQPQHF
d_gene: -; v_gene: TRBV2; len: 13; abundance: -; j_gene: TRBJ1-1; CDR3nt: TGTGCCAGCAGCGCCCGGATAGGCACTGAAGCTTTCTTT; CDR3aa: CASSARIGTEAFF
d_gene: TRBD1; v_gene: TRBV30; len: 20; abundance: -; j_gene: TRBJ1-5; CDR3nt: TGTGCCTGGAGTGTAGGTCGTTGGGAAAGGGGGCGATCCCGATATCAGCCCCAGCATTTT; CDR3aa: CAWSVGRWERGRSRYQPQHF
d_gene: TRBD1; v_gene: TRBV5-4; len: 14; abundance: -; j_gene: TRBJ1-4; CDR3nt: TGTGCCAGCAGCTTCGACAGGGGATCTGAAAAACTGTTTTTT; CDR3aa: CASSFDRGSEKLFF
d_gene: TRBD1; v_gene: TRBV6-5; len: 16; abundance: -; j_gene: TRBJ2-7; CDR3nt: TGTGCCAGCAGTTACCGGGACAGGGGGAACTTCTACGAGCAGTACTTC; CDR3aa: CASSYRDRGNFYEQYF
d_gene: -; v_gene: TRBV11-2; len: 17; abundance: -; j_gene: TRBJ2-7; CDR3nt: TGTGCCAGCAGCTTAGATTTAGGGTTAGGACCACCCTACGAGCAGTACTTC; CDR3aa: CASSLDLGLGPPYEQYF
d_gene: -; v_gene: TRBV21-1; len: 16; abundance: -; j_gene: TRBJ2-3; CDR3nt: TGTGCCAGCAGCAAACGTGTTAGCGGAGGCACAGATACGCAGTATTTT; CDR3aa: CASSKRVSGGTDTQYF
d_gene: -; v_gene: TRBV5-1; len: 16; abundance: -; j_gene: TRBJ2-1; CDR3nt: TGCGCCAGCAGCTTAATCTCCTGGGAGGTGGGCAATGAGCAGTTCTTC; CDR3aa: CASSLISWEVGNEQFF
d_gene: TRBD2; v_gene: TRBV6-1; len: 16; abundance: -; j_gene: TRBJ2-5; CDR3nt: TGTGCCAGCAGTGAAGGGATAGCGGGGTTCCTGGAGACCCAGTACTTC; CDR3aa: CASSEGIAGFLETQYF
d_gene: -; v_gene: TRBV5-1; len: 12; abundance: -; j_gene: TRBJ1-2; CDR3nt: TGCGCCAGCAGCCCGACAGGATTAGGCTACACCTTC; CDR3aa: CASSPTGLGYTF
d_gene: -; v_gene: TRBV6-5; len: 14; abundance: -; j_gene: TRBJ1-1; CDR3nt: TGTGCCAGCAGTTTAGACAGAGGGGGCACTGAAGCTTTCTTT; CDR3aa: CASSLDRGGTEAFF
d_gene: -; v_gene: TRBV21-1; len: 16; abundance: -; j_gene: TRBJ1-4; CDR3nt: TGTGCCAGCAGCAAAGGGAGGGTGACAGTTCGGGAAAAACTGTTTTTT; CDR3aa: CASSKGRVTVREKLFF
d_gene: TRBD2; v_gene: TRBV30; len: 14; abundance: -; j_gene: TRBJ2-7; CDR3nt: TGTGCCTGGAGGTTGAAGCTAGCGGGGTTCGAGCAGTACTTC; CDR3aa: CAWRLKLAGFEQYF
d_gene: -; v_gene: TRBV2; len: 10; abundance: -; j_gene: TRBJ2-7; CDR3nt: TGTGCCAGCAGTGATTACGAGCAGTACTTC; CDR3aa: CASSDYEQYF
d_gene: TRBD1; v_gene: TRBV18; len: 13; abundance: -; j_gene: TRBJ1-2; CDR3nt: TGTGCCAGCTCAGGACAGGGGGCGGCTGGCTACACCTTC; CDR3aa: CASSGQGAAGYTF
d_gene: -; v_gene: TRBV28; len: 14; abundance: -; j_gene: TRBJ1-2; CDR3nt: TGTGCCAGCAGGCTGCCAGGGCAGTTCTATGGCTACACCTTC; CDR3aa: CASRLPGQFYGYTF
d_gene: -; v_gene: TRBV7-3; len: 14; abundance: -; j_gene: TRBJ2-3; CDR3nt: TGTGCCAGCAGCAAGATCGGGGAGAGAGATACGCAGTATTTT; CDR3aa: CASSKIGERDTQYF
d_gene: -; v_gene: TRBV5-1; len: 16; abundance: -; j_gene: TRBJ1-1; CDR3nt: TGCGCCAGCAGCCCGCGACAGGCGGGTGGGAACACTGAAGCTTTCTTT; CDR3aa: CASSPRQAGGNTEAFF
d_gene: -; v_gene: TRBV27; len: 16; abundance: -; j_gene: TRBJ1-2; CDR3nt: TGTGCCAGCAGTGCCTACCTTAAAACAGGTTCGCTTGGCTACACCTTC; CDR3aa: CASSAYLKTGSLGYTF
d_gene: TRBD2; v_gene: TRBV2; len: 14; abundance: -; j_gene: TRBJ2-2; CDR3nt: TGTGCCAGTACTAGCGACGAGTACACCGGGGAGCTGTTTTTT; CDR3aa: CASTSDEYTGELFF
d_gene: TRBD2; v_gene: TRBV29-1; len: 14; abundance: -; j_gene: TRBJ2-2; CDR3nt: TGCAGCGTTCGCAGCGGGGGGGACACCGGGGAGCTGTTTTTT; CDR3aa: CSVRSGGDTGELFF